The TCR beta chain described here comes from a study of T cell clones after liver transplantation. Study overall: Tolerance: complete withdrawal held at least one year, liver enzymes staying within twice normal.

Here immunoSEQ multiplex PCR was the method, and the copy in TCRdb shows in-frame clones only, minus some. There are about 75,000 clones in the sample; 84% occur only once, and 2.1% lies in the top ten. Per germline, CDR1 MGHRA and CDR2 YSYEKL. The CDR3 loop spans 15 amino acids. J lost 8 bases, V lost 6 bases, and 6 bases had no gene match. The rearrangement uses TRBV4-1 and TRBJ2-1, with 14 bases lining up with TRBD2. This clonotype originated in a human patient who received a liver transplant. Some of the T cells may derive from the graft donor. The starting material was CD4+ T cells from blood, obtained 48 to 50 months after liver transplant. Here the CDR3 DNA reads TGCGCCAGCAGACTAGGGACTAGCGGGAGTGATGAGCAGTTCTTC. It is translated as CASRLGTSGSDEQFF.